The 20 T cell receptor beta chains reported below all come from one sample, sequenced in a study of CD8+CD57+ T cells in acquired aplastic anemia. All sequencing subjects had displayed CD8+CD57+ cell expansion on flow cytometry. Genomic DNA constituted the template upon which TCR beta VDJ and CDR3 profiling was performed. Each CDR3 protein gets one entry after TCRdb re-called the reads with MiXCR. The sample lists approximately 150,000 distinct CDR3 sequences; around 50% were seen once. The sample consisted of sorted CD4+, CD8+, or CD8+CD57+ T cells (not recorded which) from PBMCs. The receptor set was obtained from a human donor with aplastic anemia.

This clonotype was recorded a few times. The V and J genes are TRBV27 and TRBJ1-5, with 7 bases identical to TRBD1. V lost 5 bases, J lost 4 bases, and 8 bases stayed unmatched. The CDR3 runs 15 residues. Per germline, CDR1 MNHEY and CDR2 SMNVEV (reference sequence). CDR3 loop: CASSPRRGPNQPQHF. CDR3 coding DNA: TGTGCCAGCAGTCCCCGAAGGGGGCCTAATCAGCCCCAGCATTTT.

The chain has TRBV11-2 and TRBJ1-1; TRBD1 agrees at 10 bases. Germline trimming cut 5 bases from V and 10 bases from J; bases unmatched to any gene: 13. The CDR3 totals 15 residues. Germline CDR1 is SGHAT and CDR2 is FQNNGV. The CDR3 sequence is CASSLGPGQGLGAFF. CDR3 in DNA: TGTGCCAGCAGCCTTGGCCCGGGACAGGGGCTGGGAGCTTTCTTT.

This clonotype was recorded many times. The CDR3 sequence is CATSSHLFYEQYF. DNA of the CDR3: TGTGCCACCAGCTCCCACCTATTCTACGAGCAGTACTTC. This chain uses TRBV15 with TRBJ2-7; no definite D call. V was shortened by 5 bases and J by 3 bases, with 11 bases between the two germline ends. Germline CDR1 reads LNHNV; CDR2 reads YYDKDF (reference sequence). The CDR3 covers 13 residues.

This sequence joins TRBV20-1 and TRBJ1-2, with a weak D call TRBD1 (6 bases). Looked up from germline, CDR1 is DFQATT and CDR2 is SNEGSKA (reference sequence). The CDR3 is made up of 16 amino acids. V was pared by 0 bases and J by 0 bases, with 14 bases between. CDR3 residues: CSARDLGGASNYGYTF. For the CDR3, the DNA is TGCAGTGCTAGAGATCTGGGGGGGGCCTCTAACTATGGCTACACCTTC.

The V and J genes are TRBV24-1 and TRBJ2-1; D may be TRBD1 or TRBD2 (5 bases each). The V end lost 6 bases, the J end lost 8 bases, and 13 bases lay between the germline ends. Germline assignment: CDR1 KGHDR and CDR2 SFDVKD. CDR3 length equals 13 residues. The CDR3 DNA is TGTGCCACCAGTAACCCGGGACGGGATGAGCAGTTCTTC. Protein: CATSNPGRDEQFF.

This clonotype was seen ten or more times. The chain links TRBV28 to TRBJ1-5; D not certain. The CDR3 runs 13 residues. The ends were cut back, 5 bases at V and 6 bases at J, with 11 bases in the middle. Germline CDR1 reads MDHEN; CDR2 reads SYDVKM. CDR3 protein: CASSGVLAQPQHF. In DNA form, the CDR3 reads TGTGCCAGCAGTGGGGTTCTCGCTCAGCCCCAGCATTTT.

This clonotype was recorded at least ten times. The chain is built from TRBV15 and TRBJ2-7; D not certain. This CDR3 contains 15 residues. Germline values: CDR1 LNHNV, CDR2 YYDKDF (reference sequence). Deletions cut 0 bases from V and 3 bases from J, with 12 bases between. The chain's CDR3 is CATSRDRWKDYEQYF. CDR3 coding DNA: TGTGCCACCAGCAGAGATAGGTGGAAGGACTACGAGCAGTACTTC. The full variable domain, rest sourced from reference TRBV15 and TRBJ2-7, is DAMVIQNPRYQVTQFGKPVTLSCSQTLNHNVMYWYQQKSSQAPKLLFHYYDKDFNNEADTPDNFQSRRPNTSFCFLDIRSPGLGDTAMYLCATSRDRWKDYEQYFGPGTRLTVT.

This clonotype has just one count. CDR3 coding DNA: TGCAGCGTTTCTAAGACAGGGAACTACGAGCAGTACTTC. It specifies CSVSKTGNYEQYF. V and J are TRBV29-1 and TRBJ2-7; 7 bases fit TRBD1. J lost 3 bases, V lost 5 bases, and 7 bases had no gene match. CDR3 length equals 13 residues. The germline gives CDR1 SQVTM, CDR2 ANQGSEA.

This clonotype showed up just once. The junction and the germline gene differ at one end; a read error may be behind it. This chain uses TRBV7-9 with TRBJ2-2; possibly TRBD2 for D (5 bases). The CDR3 consists of 12 residues. Germline V CDR1 and CDR2: SEHNR, FQNEAQ (reference sequence). DNA for the CDR3: TGTACCAGCAGCTCTCGTGTCGGGGAGCTGGTTTTT. This sequence encodes CTSSSRVGELVF. Full variable domain (rest looked up from reference TRBV7-9 and TRBJ2-2): DTGVSQNPRHKITKRGQNVTFRCDPISEHNRLYWYRQTLGQGPEFLTYFQNEAQLEKSRLLSDRFSAERPKGSFSTLEIQRTEQGDSAMYLCTSSSRVGELVFGEGSRLTVL.

CDR3 coding DNA: TGCGCCAGCAGTGAACAGAAGGGCTATGGCTACACCTTC. Amino acids: CASSEQKGYGYTF. This chain links TRBV10-2 with TRBJ1-2, with D hard to call. V was trimmed by 3 bases and J by 4 bases, leaving 9 bases between them. The CDR3 has 13 amino acids. The germline V gene encodes CDR1 WSHSY and CDR2 SAAADI.

This clonotype was counted many times. DNA for the CDR3: TGTGCCATCAGTGGACGGGAGACTAGCGGGGGATACGAGCAGTACTTC. It specifies CAISGRETSGGYEQYF. The chain joins TRBV10-3 to TRBJ2-7, with TRBD2 matching 12 bases. The CDR3 runs 16 residues. The V and J ends lost 4 bases and 4 bases, in that order; junction bases with no gene match: 8. Germline CDR1 is ENHRY and CDR2 is SYGVKD.

This clonotype was counted at least ten times. Here the CDR3 reads CASSEATGRYGYTF. The CDR3 DNA is TGTGCCAGCAGTGAAGCCACAGGCCGCTATGGCTACACCTTC. This sequence joins TRBV25-1 and TRBJ1-2; D is possibly TRBD1 (5 bases). Trimming removed 2 bases at V and 4 bases at J, with 11 bases between. Germline assignment: CDR1 MGHDK and CDR2 SYGVNS. This CDR3 has 14 residues.

In this sample, this clonotype turned up many times. The chain uses TRBV2 and TRBJ1-3; D might be TRBD1 (6 bases). This CDR3 contains 12 residues. V was clipped by 10 bases and J by 4 bases, with 11 bases between them. The germline CDR1 and CDR2 sequences are SNHLY and FYNNEI. In nucleotides, the CDR3 is TGTGCCACAGGGACAACAGGAAACACCATATATTTT. Amino acid sequence: CATGTTGNTIYF.

Points on this clonotype: At one end, the junction sequence differs from germline, possibly due to a read error. The chain employs TRBV7-9 and TRBJ2-7; D call uncertain. Per germline, CDR1 SEHNR and CDR2 FQNEAQ (reference sequence). The CDR3 covers 13 residues. The CDR3 nucleotides are TGCGCCAGCAGCCCGGAACAGTCCCACGAGCAGTACTTC. It codes for CASSPEQSHEQYF.

This clonotype was detected ten times or more. V usage is TRBV9 and J usage is TRBJ1-1; D possibly corresponds to TRBD1 (6 bases). This CDR3 has 18 amino acids. Germline V gene lookup returns CDR1 SGDLS and CDR2 YYNGEE. The ends were cut back, 0 bases at V and 4 bases at J, with 22 bases in the middle. Here the CDR3 reads CASSVGPAGRGKGTEAFF. Here the CDR3 DNA reads TGTGCCAGCAGCGTAGGACCGGCGGGCAGGGGCAAGGGCACTGAAGCTTTCTTT. The full variable domain, rest sourced from reference TRBV9 and TRBJ1-1, is DSGVTQTPKHLITATGQRVTLRCSPRSGDLSVYWYQQSLDQGLQFLIQYYNGEERAKGNILERFSAQQFPDLHSELNLSSLELGDSALYFCASSVGPAGRGKGTEAFFGQGTRLTVV.

Points on this clonotype: With a much larger clone just one base away, this may be a read error. V gene TRBV5-4 combines with J gene TRBJ2-3; D ambiguous. Germline assignment: CDR1 SGHNT and CDR2 YYREEE (reference sequence). The CDR3 consists of 14 residues. V lost 5 bases and J 3 bases, leaving 13 bases between the germline ends. CDR3 in DNA: TGTGCCAGCAGTGGCATGGGTGGGACAGATACGCAGTATTTT. Its translation is CASSGMGGTDTQYF. The full variable domain, its missing parts supplied by reference TRBV5-4 and TRBJ2-3, is ETGVTQSPTHLIKTRGQQVTLRCSSQSGHNTVSWYQQALGQGPQFIFQYYREEENGRGNFPPRFSGLQFPNYSSELNVNALELDDSALYLCASSGMGGTDTQYFGPGTRLTVL.

In this sample, this clonotype turned up many times. The rearrangement uses TRBV20-1 and TRBJ2-3, with D tentatively TRBD1 (6 bases). Per the germline V gene, CDR1 is DFQATT and CDR2 is SNEGSKA (reference sequence). The CDR3 sequence is 15 residues long. Trimming stripped 4 bases from V and 4 bases from J, with 18 bases between. The CDR3 spells CSAIDRSGFADTQYF. The DNA of the CDR3 is TGCAGTGCTATCGACAGGTCCGGGTTCGCAGATACGCAGTATTTT.

A few counts support this clonotype. Without the conserved terminal phenylalanine or tryptophan, this CDR3 likely stems from a read error. J is TRBJ2-7 and V is TRBV19, with a tentative D call TRBD1 (7 bases). Germline V CDR1 and CDR2: LNHDA, SQIVND (reference sequence). The CDR3 spans 15 residues. Trimming shortened V by 4 bases and J by 3 bases, and 16 bases separated the two germline ends. CDR3 residues: CASSTATGRLYEQYL. As DNA, the CDR3 is TGTGCCAGTAGTACAGCGACAGGGAGGCTCTACGAGCAGTACCTC.

This chain uses TRBV7-8 with TRBJ1-6, with a tentative D call TRBD1 (5 bases). Trimming removed 5 bases at V and 10 bases at J, with 12 bases between. The CDR3 has 13 amino acids. Germline CDR1 is SGHVS and CDR2 is FQNEAQ. The CDR3 reads CASSPRGASPLHF. The DNA of the CDR3 is TGTGCCAGCAGCCCCCGCGGGGCATCACCCCTCCACTTT. The full variable domain, completed using reference TRBV7-8 and TRBJ1-6, is GAGVSQSPRYKVAKRGQDVALRCDPISGHVSLFWYQQALGQGPEFLTYFQNEAQLDKSGLPSDRFFAERPEGSVSTLKIQRTQQEDSAVYLCASSPRGASPLHFGNGTRLTVT.

This clonotype showed up many times. The CDR3 loop reads CASSVGPIRSYEQYF. Written as DNA, the CDR3 is TGTGCCAGCAGCGTAGGCCCGATCCGCTCCTACGAGCAGTACTTC. V and J are TRBV9 and TRBJ2-7; D unclear. Germline lookup yields CDR1 SGDLS and CDR2 YYNGEE. Trimming pared 0 bases from V and 0 bases from J, leaving 10 bases between. The length of the CDR3 is 15 residues.